Listed below are T cell receptor beta chains from one sample, sequenced in a study of CD8 T cells in Susac syndrome. MiXCR was run by TCRdb on the immunoSEQ multiplex PCR reads, yielding one entry per CDR3 protein. The sample lists fewer than 70,000 distinct CDR3 sequences, approximately 95% occurring once. Sequencing input: CD8+ T cells from PBMCs. The source of these receptors is a human donor in good health. Each CDR3 is given with its conserved first and last residue. A D gene is named only where the DNA matches it firmly. Clone size is stated in some rows and not others, as once, few, many or a class when expanded.

>-|TRBV12-3/TRBV12-4|-|TRBJ1-2
CASSQEFNGYTF
TGTGCCAGCAGTCAAGAGTTCAATGGCTACACCTTC
>-|TRBV5-1|-|TRBJ2-2
CASSLLVGDDFGTGELFF
TGCGCCAGCAGCTTGTTAGTGGGGGACGACTTTGGCACCGGGGAGCTGTTTTTT
>-|TRBV20-1|-|TRBJ2-7
CSASPNRDRAPRLYEQYF
TGCAGTGCTAGTCCAAACCGGGACCGGGCCCCACGGCTCTACGAGCAGTACTTC
>-|TRBV7-8|-|TRBJ2-5
CASSAIPTGRTQETQYF
TGTGCCAGCAGCGCGATACCGACGGGACGGACCCAAGAGACCCAGTACTTC
>-|TRBV5-1|-|TRBJ2-1
CASSLEVWVDEQFF
TGCGCCAGCAGCCTTGAAGTTTGGGTAGATGAGCAGTTCTTC
>-|TRBV7-7|-|TRBJ2-7
CASSDSGSEQYF
TGTGCTAGCAGCGATAGCGGAAGCGAGCAGTACTTC
>TRBD1|TRBV12-3/TRBV12-4|-|TRBJ2-2
CASSPDRVYTGELFF
TGTGCCAGCAGTCCCGACAGGGTCTACACCGGGGAGCTGTTTTTT
>-|TRBV4-3|-|TRBJ2-1
CASSLDTRGNNEQFF
TGCGCCAGCAGCCTTGACACGAGGGGAAACAATGAGCAGTTCTTC
>-|TRBV7-6|-|TRBJ1-6
CASSELGGNSPLHF
TGTGCCAGCAGCGAGTTGGGGGGAAACTCACCCCTCCACTTT
>TRBD2|TRBV27|-|TRBJ2-3
CASSPLTALATTDTQYF
TGTGCCAGCAGTCCCCTCACGGCACTAGCGACCACAGATACGCAGTATTTT
>-|TRBV20-1|once|TRBJ2-1
CRAQGSGYNEQFF
TGCCGAGCCCAGGGTAGCGGATACAATGAGCAGTTCTTC
>-|TRBV7-9|-|TRBJ2-4
CASSPGVVGKNIQYF
TGTGCCAGCAGTCCCGGGGTCGTCGGCAAAAACATTCAGTACTTC
>-|TRBV20-1|-|TRBJ1-1
CSARDPGVRAFF
TGCAGTGCTAGAGATCCAGGGGTGCGAGCTTTCTTT
>-|TRBV28|-|TRBJ1-5
CASSYGRTNQPQHF
TGTGCCAGCAGTTACGGGCGGACAAATCAGCCCCAGCATTTT
>-|TRBV9|-|TRBJ2-6
CASSALWENAGSGANVLTF
TGTGCCAGCAGCGCCCTTTGGGAGAACGCCGGCTCTGGGGCCAACGTCCTGACTTTC
>-|TRBV19|-|TRBJ1-1
CASGGPNTEAFF
TGTGCCAGTGGAGGACCTAACACTGAAGCTTTCTTT
>-|TRBV27|-|TRBJ2-7
CASSLGTPGNEQYF
TGTGCCAGCAGCTTGGGGACCCCCGGCAACGAGCAGTACTTC
>TRBD1|TRBV2|-|TRBJ1-1
CASSEAHDRANTEAFF
TGTGCCAGCAGTGAAGCCCACGACAGGGCGAACACTGAAGCTTTCTTT
>TRBD1|TRBV4-1|-|TRBJ2-1
CASSQVGDRANEQFF
TGCGCCAGCAGCCAAGTCGGGGACAGGGCCAATGAGCAGTTCTTC
>-|TRBV28|once|TRBJ1-1
CASRVDNTEAFF
TGTGCCAGCAGGGTCGATAACACTGAAGCTTTCTTT
>-|TRBV29-1|once|TRBJ2-7
CSVEDQVTNYEQYF
TGCAGCGTTGAAGACCAGGTAACGAACTACGAGCAGTACTTC
>TRBD2|TRBV5-1|-|TRBJ2-5
CASSGGLAGLNQETQYF
TGCGCCAGCAGCGGGGGACTAGCAGGGCTTAACCAAGAGACCCAGTACTTC